These 14 T cell receptor beta chains were all obtained from the same sample, sequenced in a study of T-cell reconstitution after alpha-beta-depleted transplantation in children. Library preparation (for TCRbeta) was performed with unique molecular identifiers. TCRdb reprocessed the PCR reads with MiXCR, giving one entry per CDR3 protein. The sample lists about 220,000 distinct CDR3 sequences, 17% occurring once. Material: PBMCs, mostly from graft donor cells, obtained 360 days after TCRalphabeta/CD19-depleted stem cell transplant. The origin of the receptors is a male patient aged 2-9 years who had a stem cell transplant for acute lymphoblastic leukemia, so the T cells may come from the graft donor.

This clonotype occurred a few times. The chain joins TRBV5-1 to TRBJ1-4; D is undetermined. Between the trimmed V and J ends, which lost 1 base and 0 bases, there was a span of 7 bases. The CDR3 length is 15 residues. Germline-derived CDR1 and CDR2 are SGHRS and YFSETQ. The CDR3 DNA sequence: TGCGCCAGCAGCTTGTACGGGACAACTAATGAAAAACTGTTTTTT. It yields the protein CASSLYGTTNEKLFF.

The chain combines TRBV3-1 with TRBJ1-3; no firm D call. The CDR3 loop spans 15 amino acids. The V end was cut by 5 bases, the J end by 0 bases, with 11 bases between. From germline, CDR1 is LGHDT and CDR2 YNNKEL (reference sequence). CDR3 DNA: TGTGCCAGCAGCTTTGGACGGATCTCTGGAAACACCATATATTTT. It yields the protein CASSFGRISGNTIYF.

The CDR3 region is CASRPSGVGGEQYF. The CDR3 DNA reads TGTGCCAGCAGGCCTAGCGGGGTGGGAGGCGAGCAGTACTTC. J is TRBJ2-7 and V is TRBV27; the match to TRBD2 covers 9 bases. Per germline, CDR1 MNHEY and CDR2 SMNVEV (reference sequence). There are 14 residues in the CDR3. V trimming: 6 bases; J trimming: 6 bases; junction bases outside the gene matches: 9.

This clonotype was picked up a small number of times. V usage is TRBV3-1 and J usage is TRBJ2-7; D ambiguous. Germline V gives CDR1 LGHDT, CDR2 YNNKEL (reference sequence). V dropped 4 bases and J dropped 4 bases, with 14 bases sitting between them. The CDR3 is 14 residues long. The CDR3 DNA reads TGTGCCAGCAGCCTAATGTCGGACGGATACGAGCAGTACTTC. As protein: CASSLMSDGYEQYF.

In this sample, this clonotype turned up a few times. V is TRBV20-1 and J is TRBJ2-7, with 8 bases identical to TRBD1. The V segment lost 3 bases and the J segment 4 bases; nucleotides outside the gene matches: 11. The CDR3 is 15 amino acids. CDR1 is DFQATT and CDR2 is SNEGSKA in the germline V gene (reference sequence). CDR3: CSASSPGQADYEQYF. CDR3 DNA: TGCAGTGCTAGCTCCCCGGGACAGGCGGATTACGAGCAGTACTTC.

This clonotype was recorded many times. V is TRBV20-1 and J is TRBJ2-2; no definite D call. Looked up from germline, CDR1 is DFQATT and CDR2 is SNEGSKA (reference sequence). The CDR3 is 14 residues long. V gave up 0 bases and J gave up 2 bases, with 7 bases separating them. CDR3 sequence reads: CSARDITNTGELFF. The CDR3 region has the DNA TGCAGTGCTAGAGATATAACCAACACCGGGGAGCTGTTTTTT.

This clonotype was picked up a small number of times. The V gene is TRBV3-1, the J gene TRBJ2-3; 7 positions match TRBD2. The CDR3 is made up of 15 amino acids. V lost 2 bases and J lost 1; bases outside the gene matches: 3. The germline CDR1 and CDR2 sequences are LGHDT and YNNKEL (reference sequence). The CDR3 region has the DNA TGTGCCAGCAGCCAAATGGCGGGGGGCACAGATACGCAGTATTTT. Residues: CASSQMAGGTDTQYF.

This clonotype occurred a few times. The V and J genes are TRBV12-3 or TRBV12-4 and TRBJ2-6; D not certain. The CDR3 runs 17 residues. V lost 6 bases, J lost 1 base, and 16 bases lay in between. The CDR3 DNA sequence: TGTGCCAGCAGCTTGGCCCGTAGCTTTTCTGGGGCCAACGTCCTGACTTTC. Its protein is CASSLARSFSGANVLTF.

This clonotype was seen a handful of times. V usage is TRBV7-1 and J usage is TRBJ2-7; 7 nucleotides line up with TRBD2. TRBV7-1 carries the ORF label, with uncertain function. This CDR3 spans 16 amino acids. V trimming: 5 bases; J trimming: 2 bases; junction bases outside the gene matches: 12. DNA for the CDR3: TGTGCCAGCAGCCCCCGCGCCGGGACTAAAGCCTACGAGCAGTACTTC. Encoded protein: CASSPRAGTKAYEQYF.

The genes are TRBV5-1 and TRBJ2-5, with 7 nucleotides matching TRBD1. Germline V gives CDR1 SGHRS, CDR2 YFSETQ. CDR3 length equals 14 residues. J lost 2 bases, V lost 6 bases, and 7 bases had no gene match. CDR3 DNA sequence: TGCGCCAGCACCAGGGACAGCCGTCAAGAGACCCAGTACTTC. It encodes CASTRDSRQETQYF.

Ten or more counts support this clonotype. The chain couples TRBV28 to TRBJ2-3; 11 bases line up with TRBD2. CDR1 is MDHEN and CDR2 is SYDVKM in the germline V gene. Losses at the gene ends were 6 bases for V and 3 bases for J; bases not matched to a gene: 8. The CDR3 totals 16 residues. This chain's CDR3 is CASRLQTSGMTDTQYF. The CDR3 nucleotides read TGTGCCAGCAGACTCCAGACTAGCGGGATGACAGATACGCAGTATTTT.

This clonotype was observed a few times. The gene calls are TRBV5-1 and TRBJ2-7; D is uncertain. Trimming shortened V by 0 bases and J by 2 bases, and 9 bases separated the two germline ends. CDR1 is SGHRS and CDR2 is YFSETQ in the germline V gene. CDR3 length: 14 amino acids. CDR3 DNA: TGCGCCAGCAGCTTGGTTAGTACAACCTACGAGCAGTACTTC. Translating it yields CASSLVSTTYEQYF.

The chain uses TRBV6-5 and TRBJ2-7, with D hard to call. The germline gives CDR1 MNHEY, CDR2 SVGAGI. V was clipped by 2 bases and J by 3 bases, with 5 bases between them. The CDR3 is 12 amino acids. CDR3 sequence reads: CASSYPVYEQYF. The CDR3 nucleotides read TGTGCCAGCAGTTACCCAGTCTACGAGCAGTACTTC.

This clonotype came up a few times. The chain couples TRBV5-1 to TRBJ2-5, with 8 bases fitting TRBD1. Trimming cost V 4 bases and J 0 bases; bases outside gene matches: 11. Germline V gene lookup returns CDR1 SGHRS and CDR2 YFSETQ. CDR3 size: 17 residues. The CDR3 protein is CASSGGRGRPDQETQYF. The CDR3 DNA follows: TGCGCCAGCAGCGGGGGCAGGGGGCGCCCCGACCAAGAGACCCAGTACTTC.